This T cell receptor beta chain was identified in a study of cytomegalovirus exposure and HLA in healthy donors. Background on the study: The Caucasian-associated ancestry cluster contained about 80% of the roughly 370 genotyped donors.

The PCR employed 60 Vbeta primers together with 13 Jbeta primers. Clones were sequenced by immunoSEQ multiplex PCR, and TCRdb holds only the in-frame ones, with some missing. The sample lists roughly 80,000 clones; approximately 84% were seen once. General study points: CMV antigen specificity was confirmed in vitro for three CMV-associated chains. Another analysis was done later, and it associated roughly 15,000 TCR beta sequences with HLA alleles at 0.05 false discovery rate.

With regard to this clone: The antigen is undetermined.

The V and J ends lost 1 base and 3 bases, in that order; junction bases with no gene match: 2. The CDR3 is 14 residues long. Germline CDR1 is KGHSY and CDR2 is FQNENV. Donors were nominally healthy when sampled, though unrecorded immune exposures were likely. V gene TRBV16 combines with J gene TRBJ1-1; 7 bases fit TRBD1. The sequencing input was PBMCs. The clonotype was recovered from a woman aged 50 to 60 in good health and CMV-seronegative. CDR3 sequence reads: CASSQLQGYTEAFF. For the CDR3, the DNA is TGTGCCAGCAGCCAATTACAGGGGTACACTGAAGCTTTCTTT.